Below are 10 T cell receptor beta chains sequenced from a single sample in a study of response to subunit inactivated influenza vaccine. TCRdb reprocessed the RT-PCR reads with MiXCR, giving one entry per CDR3 protein. The repertoire holds approximately 170,000 distinct CDR3 sequences, with around 14% as singletons. The sample consisted of CD8+ T cells sorted from PBMCs, taken 4 to 6 days after vaccination. These receptors were obtained from a man aged 50 to 60 who received an inactivated influenza vaccine.

This chain joins TRBV3-1 and TRBJ2-3, with a weak D call TRBD2 (6 bases). The CDR3 is made up of 17 amino acids. The germline V and J ends were trimmed by 11 bases and 1 base, with 25 bases remaining between them. CDR1 LGHDT and CDR2 YNNKEL come from the germline V gene (reference sequence). The DNA for the CDR3 is TGTGCCTCCACCCAAGAGGAGCAGGGAGGAGGCACAGATACGCAGTATTTT. It codes for CASTQEEQGGGTDTQYF.

The chain combines TRBV3-1 with TRBJ1-4, with unresolved D. CDR3 length equals 14 residues. V was shortened by 0 bases and J by 8 bases, with 10 bases between the two germline ends. The germline gives CDR1 LGHDT, CDR2 YNNKEL (reference sequence). The CDR3 nucleotides are TGTGCCAGCAGCCAAGATCGGCGCGGGGAAAAACTGTTTTTT. Protein sequence: CASSQDRRGEKLFF.

A few counts support this clonotype. V gene TRBV4-1 combines with J gene TRBJ2-4; 12 nucleotides align to TRBD2. The germline gives CDR1 MGHRA, CDR2 YSYEKL. The CDR3 spans 17 residues. V shed 3 bases and J 4 bases; nucleotides not matched to a gene: 7. The CDR3 DNA is TGCGCCAGCAGCCACGTTCGAACTAGCGGGGGGAAAAACATTCAGTACTTC. Residues: CASSHVRTSGGKNIQYF.

V is TRBV2 and J is TRBJ2-2; 7 bases agree with TRBD2. The CDR3 contains 18 residues. The germline CDR1 and CDR2 sequences are SNHLY and FYNNEI. J lost 1 base, V lost 5 bases, and 13 bases had no gene match. CDR3 nucleotides: TGTGCCAGCAGTTGGGTGGAGCGGGGTGCATGGAACACCGGGGAGCTGTTTTTT. Translation: CASSWVERGAWNTGELFF. Full variable domain (rest looked up from reference TRBV2 and TRBJ2-2): EPEVTQTPSHQVTQMGQEVILRCVPISNHLYFYWYRQILGQKVEFLVSFYNNEISEKSEIFDDQFSVERPDGSNFTLKIRSTKLEDSAMYFCASSWVERGAWNTGELFFGEGSRLTVL.

The rearrangement links TRBV4-1 to TRBJ2-3; 12 bases agree with TRBD2. Germline assignment: CDR1 MGHRA and CDR2 YSYEKL. The CDR3 loop spans 16 amino acids. J lost 5 bases, V lost 6 bases, and 9 bases had no gene match. In nucleotides, the CDR3 is TGCGCCAGCAGGCACAGACTAGCGGGAGTCAAAGATACGCAGTATTTT. Translated, it gives CASRHRLAGVKDTQYF.

The chain recombines TRBV9 with TRBJ1-3, with 12 bases fitting TRBD1. V lost 0 bases to trimming and J lost 3 bases; unmatched junction nucleotides: 13. CDR3 length: 20 residues. Germline CDR1 is SGDLS and CDR2 is YYNGEE. CDR3 nucleotides: TGTGCCAGCAGCGTAGCTCGGGGGACAGGGGGCCCCCCGGGTGGAAACACCATATATTTT. Its translation: CASSVARGTGGPPGGNTIYF.

The chain combines TRBV6-5 with TRBJ2-7; a possible D gene is TRBD2 (7 bases). CDR1 is MNHEY, CDR2 SVGAGI, per germline. The CDR3 runs 15 residues. V dropped 1 base and J dropped 3 bases, with 13 bases sitting between them. CDR3 in DNA: TGTGCCAGCAGTTACTTCGCGGGGGCTAACTACGAGCAGTACTTC. It yields the protein CASSYFAGANYEQYF.

The rearrangement uses TRBV20-1 and TRBJ2-7; a weak D match, TRBD2 (6 bases). There are 12 residues in the CDR3. Per the germline V gene, CDR1 is DFQATT and CDR2 is SNEGSKA (reference sequence). V lost 7 bases and J lost 2, with 12 bases in between. The CDR3 loop reads CSVRERAYEQYF. CDR3 nucleotides: TGCAGTGTCCGGGAGAGGGCCTACGAGCAGTACTTC.

The chain is built from TRBV29-1 and TRBJ2-3, with TRBD2 matching 7 bases. The V gene's germline CDR1 is SQVTM and CDR2 ANQGSEA. The V segment lost 7 bases and the J segment 2 bases; nucleotides outside the gene matches: 9. The CDR3 has 14 residues. CDR3 residues: CSAYRLADTDTQYF. The CDR3 DNA sequence: TGCAGCGCATACCGTCTAGCGGACACAGATACGCAGTATTTT.

This clonotype was observed a handful of times. The CDR3, as DNA: TGTGCCAGCAGCTCCCGGGACAGAAACTATGGCTACACCTTC. This codes for CASSSRDRNYGYTF. The V gene is TRBV11-2, the J gene TRBJ1-2; 7 bases line up with TRBD1. The V segment lost 4 bases and the J segment 2 bases; nucleotides outside the gene matches: 4. Germline assignment: CDR1 SGHAT and CDR2 FQNNGV. This CDR3 contains 14 residues.